This entry lists 25 T cell receptor beta chains sequenced from one sample in a study of molecular identifiers for immune sequencing clone quantification. Using its own MiXCR run on the PCR reads, TCRdb lists one record per CDR3 protein. The sample lists around 460,000 distinct CDR3 sequences; about a fifth were seen once. The source material was naive CD8+ T cells from blood, with Jurkat cell RNA spiked in. Noted subset: FACS-sorted CD8+CD4-CCR7+CD45RA+ naive T cells. The receptor set was obtained from a human donor in good health. Some libraries in this study had Jurkat cell RNA spiked in.

The chain carries TRBV7-9 and TRBJ2-7, with 7 bases that match TRBD2. The CDR3 is 14 residues long. CDR1 is SEHNR, CDR2 FQNEAQ, per germline (reference sequence). Losses at the gene ends were 2 bases for V and 5 bases for J; bases not matched to a gene: 6. The CDR3 nucleotides are TGTGCCAGCAGCTTAAACGTGGCGGGGGACGAGCAGTACTTC. This encodes CASSLNVAGDEQYF.

This clonotype occurred a few times. V gene TRBV12-3 or TRBV12-4 combines with J gene TRBJ2-1, with 14 bases aligning to TRBD2. The CDR3 length is 16 residues. With 6 bases clipped from V and 6 bases from J, the junction kept 7 bases outside the gene matches. The CDR3 DNA reads as TGTGCCAGCAGCCCTTCGGGACTAGCGGGAGTCAATGAGCAGTTCTTC. Translated: CASSPSGLAGVNEQFF.

The CDR3 nucleotides are TGTGCCAGCAGCTTCTGGGACAGACGTAATGAAAAACTGTTTTTT. Translating it yields CASSFWDRRNEKLFF. V and J are TRBV3-2 and TRBJ1-4; TRBD1, the D gene given by the table, was not confirmed from the DNA. TRBV3-2 is shown as a pseudogene. The CDR3 totals 15 residues.

This clonotype was detected ten times or more. This chain connects TRBV29-1 to TRBJ1-5; D not resolved. The CDR3 loop spans 14 amino acids. The V gene's germline CDR1 is SQVTM and CDR2 ANQGSEA. Deletions cut 0 bases from V and 2 bases from J, with 8 bases between. The CDR3 loop reads CSVEDPGGNQPQHF. DNA of the CDR3: TGCAGCGTTGAAGATCCCGGTGGCAATCAGCCCCAGCATTTT.

This clonotype was counted many times. The chain has TRBV12-3 or TRBV12-4 and TRBJ2-3; 7 bases are shared with TRBD1. After removal of 8 bases from V and 2 bases from J, the junction contained 10 bases not matched to a gene. This CDR3 is 15 amino acids long. In DNA form, the CDR3 reads TGTGCCAGCGGTACTGACAGGGCGTTCACAGATACGCAGTATTTT. Translation gives CASGTDRAFTDTQYF.

On this clonotype itself: Sequence at one end of the junction differs from germline and may be a read error. J is TRBJ2-7 and V is TRBV6-5, with D unclear. Germline lookup yields CDR1 MNHEY and CDR2 SVGAGI. The CDR3 length is 13 residues. The CDR3 bases are TGTGCCAGCAGTTACTCGAACTCCGACGAGCAGTACTTC. Translation gives CASSYSNSDEQYF.

The chain couples TRBV12-3 or TRBV12-4 to TRBJ2-5; possibly TRBD1 or TRBD2 for D (5 bases each). With 8 bases removed from V and 5 bases from J, the gap between germline ends came to 15 bases. CDR3 length equals 13 residues. The CDR3 DNA sequence: TGTGCCAGCTTGGGGGAAGATAACGAGACCCAGTACTTC. As protein: CASLGEDNETQYF.

In the case of this clonotype: A read error may explain this, as a much larger clone is one base away. The chain employs TRBV6-5 and TRBJ2-7, with D unclear. The CDR3 totals 14 residues. CDR1 and CDR2 from the germline V gene are MNHEY and SVGAGI. In DNA form, the CDR3 reads TGTGTCAGCAGTTACCGGTCGGTTTCCTACGAGCAGTACTTC. Protein product: CVSSYRSVSYEQYF.

This clonotype was seen at least ten times. The chain links TRBV7-9 to TRBJ2-3; 11 bases map to TRBD1. V shed 6 bases and J 5 bases; nucleotides not matched to a gene: 1. The CDR3 is 13 amino acids. Looked up from germline, CDR1 is SEHNR and CDR2 is FQNEAQ (reference sequence). In DNA, the CDR3 is TGTGCCAGCAGGGGGACAGGGGGAGATACGCAGTATTTT. Its protein product is CASRGTGGDTQYF. The full variable domain, with the rest looked up from reference TRBV7-9 and TRBJ2-3, is DTGVSQNPRHKITKRGQNVTFRCDPISEHNRLYWYRQTLGQGPEFLTYFQNEAQLEKSRLLSDRFSAERPKGSFSTLEIQRTEQGDSAMYLCASRGTGGDTQYFGPGTRLTVL.

In its sample, this clonotype was seen a few times. J is TRBJ2-7 and V is TRBV13; D uncertain. This CDR3 spans 15 amino acids. Germline V CDR1 and CDR2: PRHDT, FYEKMQ (reference sequence). Between the trimmed V and J ends, which lost 0 bases and 6 bases, there was a span of 15 bases. The CDR3 DNA sequence: TGTGCCAGCAGCTTAGGCCTGACCCCACACGGCGAGCAGTACTTC. Protein product: CASSLGLTPHGEQYF.

As for this clonotype: Possible read error: a much larger clone is one base away. The V gene is TRBV11-2, the J gene TRBJ2-1, with D possibly matching TRBD2 (6 bases). V was shortened by 7 bases and J by 5 bases, with 18 bases between the two germline ends. The CDR3 contains 15 residues. Looked up from germline, CDR1 is SGHAT and CDR2 is FQNNGV. In DNA form, the CDR3 reads TGTGCCAGCAACGGAGGGGCAGCGACCCACAATGAGCAGTTCTTC. It translates to CASNGGAATHNEQFF.

The chain has TRBV10-2 and TRBJ2-7; possibly TRBD2 for D (5 bases). V was clipped by 4 bases and J by 6 bases, with 13 bases between them. Per germline, CDR1 WSHSY and CDR2 SAAADI. The CDR3 totals 13 residues. The CDR3 DNA sequence: TGCGCCAGCAGTGTTTCCGGGATGTCCGAGCAGTACTTC. This gives the protein CASSVSGMSEQYF.

This clonotype occurred many times. The chain has TRBV6-1 and TRBJ2-7, with D possibly TRBD2 on 6 matching bases. Germline lookup yields CDR1 MNHNS and CDR2 SASEGT. Trimming took 5 bases from V and 3 from J, leaving 14 bases between them. The CDR3 totals 14 residues. CDR3: CASSLRDSYYEQYF. In DNA form, the CDR3 reads TGTGCCAGCAGTCTCCGGGACTCATACTACGAGCAGTACTTC.

This sequence joins TRBV14 and TRBJ1-4; D is undetermined. The CDR3 totals 13 residues. In germline, CDR1 is SGHDN, CDR2 FVKESK. Deletions cut 3 bases from V and 7 bases from J, with 9 bases between. The CDR3: CASSHLQGEKLFF. The CDR3 nucleotides are TGTGCCAGCAGCCATTTACAAGGTGAAAAACTGTTTTTT.

This clonotype has a handful of counts. The chain carries TRBV10-2 and TRBJ2-5; TRBD1 agrees at 8 bases. The CDR3 loop spans 13 amino acids. Unmatched junction bases numbered 3, after V lost 6 bases and J lost 3 bases. CDR1 and CDR2 (germline): WSHSY, SAAADI. The CDR3 loop reads CASRLTGEETQYF. Here the CDR3 DNA reads TGCGCCAGCAGGTTGACAGGGGAAGAGACCCAGTACTTC.

This clonotype was counted between two and nine times. The chain is built from TRBV7-9 and TRBJ2-2, with 10 bases matching TRBD2. J was trimmed by 1 base and V by 5 bases; bases with no gene match: 4. This CDR3 comprises 16 residues. Germline CDR1 reads SEHNR; CDR2 reads FQNEAQ (reference sequence). CDR3 nucleotide sequence: TGTGCCAGCAGCAGACTAGCGGGCGAGAACACCGGGGAGCTGTTTTTT. Translating it yields CASSRLAGENTGELFF.

This clonotype has ten or more counts. The V gene is TRBV2, the J gene TRBJ2-3, with a possible D match to TRBD1 (8 bases). V lost 2 bases, J lost 3 bases, and 15 bases lay in between. Germline V CDR1 and CDR2: SNHLY, FYNNEI. The CDR3 sequence is 16 residues long. Written as DNA, the CDR3 is TGTGCCAGCAGTGAACAGCGGGACAGGAGTACAGATACGCAGTATTTT. Translation gives CASSEQRDRSTDTQYF.

In this sample, this clonotype turned up many times. The chain links TRBV29-1 to TRBJ2-3; D is ambiguous. The CDR3 is made up of 13 amino acids. Trimming shortened V by 5 bases and J by 0 bases, and 9 bases separated the two germline ends. CDR1 and CDR2 (germline): SQVTM, ANQGSEA. In DNA, the CDR3 is TGCAGCGTTAGAGGCAGTAGCACAGATACGCAGTATTTT. Translating it yields CSVRGSSTDTQYF.

This clonotype was recorded at least ten times. The chain employs TRBV12-3 or TRBV12-4 and TRBJ2-7; either TRBD1 or TRBD2 may fit D (5 bases each). The V end lost 6 bases, the J end lost 13 bases, and 22 bases lay between the germline ends. This CDR3 region has 13 residues. The DNA of the CDR3 is TGTGCCAGCAGCCCCCCAGAGGGGCGGCCGAGTTACTTC. This codes for CASSPPEGRPSYF.

This clonotype was seen ten or more times. CDR3 amino acids: CASGQTDYQETQYF. In nucleotides, the CDR3 is TGTGCCAGCGGCCAGACAGATTACCAAGAGACCCAGTACTTC. The chain joins TRBV12-3 or TRBV12-4 to TRBJ2-5, with D perhaps TRBD1 (5 bases). With 8 bases removed from V and 0 bases from J, the gap between germline ends came to 13 bases. This CDR3 contains 14 residues.

To note about this clonotype: A much larger clone differs from this one at a single base, so this may be a read error. The chain employs TRBV12-3 or TRBV12-4 and TRBJ1-1, with 7 bases lining up with TRBD1. The CDR3 is 13 residues long. J gave up 3 bases and V 9 bases, and 7 bases lay outside the gene matches. CDR3 protein: CASQGDIDTEAFF. DNA of the CDR3: TGTGCCAGTCAGGGGGACATCGACACTGAAGCTTTCTTT.

The chain has TRBV4-3 and TRBJ1-1; tentatively, D is TRBD1 (5 bases). The CDR3 is made up of 14 amino acids. Germline CDR1 is LGHNA and CDR2 is YSLEER. Between the trimmed V and J ends, which lost 0 bases and 4 bases, there was a span of 9 bases. CDR3 bases: TGCGCCAGCAGCCAAGATCGACAGTTCACTGAAGCTTTCTTT. It translates to CASSQDRQFTEAFF.

The sample holds many counts of this clonotype. V and J are TRBV7-9 and TRBJ2-5; 8 nucleotides align to TRBD1. This CDR3 is 16 amino acids long. With V trimmed by 5 bases and J by 1 base, 9 bases remained unmatched. CDR1 is SEHNR and CDR2 is FQNEAQ in the germline V gene (reference sequence). The CDR3 DNA reads as TGTGCCAGCAGCCTATACTTGGGACAGGCCCAAGAGACCCAGTACTTC. Amino acids: CASSLYLGQAQETQYF.

This clonotype was observed at least ten times. The V gene is TRBV4-2, the J gene TRBJ1-1, with unresolved D. The CDR3 extends over 12 amino acids. Germline V CDR1 and CDR2: LGHNA, YNFKEQ. The V end lost 3 bases, the J end lost 3 bases, and 5 bases lay between the germline ends. The CDR3 nucleotides are TGTGCCAGCAGCCATGGGGACACTGAAGCTTTCTTT. Its translation: CASSHGDTEAFF.

This clonotype has at least ten counts. J is TRBJ2-3 and V is TRBV28; 9 bases match TRBD1. The CDR3 sequence is 16 residues long. Germline CDR1 MDHEN, CDR2 SYDVKM. V shed 3 bases, J shed 5 bases, and the junction held 9 bases outside the gene matches. The CDR3 DNA sequence: TGTGCCAGCAGTTTCTCGGACAGGGGACCCAGAGATACGCAGTATTTT. Translation: CASSFSDRGPRDTQYF.